These 21 T cell receptor beta chains came from one sample sequenced in a study of shared clonotypes between healthy human individuals. Profiled with immunoSEQ multiplex PCR; TCRdb holds only in-frame clones, not every one. The sample carries 2 million to 3 million clones, approximately 94% recorded once. Sample: naive CD4+ T cells from PBMCs. The subset was: CD45RA+ positively selected. The receptors were gathered from a young man in good health. Some clones in this sample may be carry-over from other donors' samples.

J is TRBJ2-7 and V is TRBV28; 8 nucleotides agree with TRBD1. Germline CDR1 and CDR2: MDHEN and SYDVKM. CDR3 length equals 14 residues. V lost 8 bases, J lost 1 base, and 7 bases stayed unmatched. CDR3 residues: CASEGTGESYEQYF. CDR3 bases: TGTGCCAGCGAAGGGACAGGCGAGTCCTACGAGCAGTACTTC. The variable domain in full, completed from reference TRBV28 and TRBJ2-7, reads DVKVTQSSRYLVKRTGEKVFLECVQDMDHENMFWYRQDPGLGLRLIYFSYDVKMKEKGDIPEGYSVSREKKERFSLILESASTNQTSMYLCASEGTGESYEQYFGPGTRLTVT.

A word on this clone: At one end, the junction sequence differs from germline, possibly due to a read error. The chain employs TRBV11-1 and TRBJ2-5, with 7 bases matching TRBD2. CDR1 SGHAT and CDR2 FQDESV come from the germline V gene (reference sequence). This CDR3 has 14 amino acids. The CDR3 protein is CASSIASGQETQYF. The CDR3 nucleotides read TGTGCCAGCAGCATAGCTAGCGGTCAAGAGACCCAGTACTTC.

This clone was seen a handful of times. V and J are TRBV7-9 and TRBJ1-2; D is unresolved. The CDR3 runs 15 residues. Germline values: CDR1 SEHNR, CDR2 FQNEAQ (reference sequence). The germline V and J ends were trimmed by 2 bases and 4 bases, with 14 bases remaining between them. The CDR3 DNA follows: TGTGCCAGCAGCTTAAGTACTGGGGTACGCTATGGCTACACCTTC. This sequence encodes CASSLSTGVRYGYTF. The entire variable domain, with the rest obtained from reference TRBV7-9 and TRBJ1-2, is as follows: DTGVSQNPRHKITKRGQNVTFRCDPISEHNRLYWYRQTLGQGPEFLTYFQNEAQLEKSRLLSDRFSAERPKGSFSTLEIQRTEQGDSAMYLCASSLSTGVRYGYTFGSGTRLTVV.

The chain has TRBV7-3 and TRBJ1-1; D is ambiguous. Per the germline V gene, CDR1 is SGHTA and CDR2 is FQGTGA. V shed 1 base and J shed 3 bases, with 12 bases lying between them. This CDR3 region has 15 residues. The CDR3 loop reads CASSLIRSPDTEAFF. For the CDR3, the DNA is TGTGCCAGCAGCTTAATCCGGTCTCCTGACACTGAAGCTTTCTTT.

In regard to this clone: Other nucleotide sequences in the sample specify the same CDR3. The chain uses TRBV18 and TRBJ2-1, with a possible D match to TRBD2 (6 bases). V lost 3 bases to trimming and J lost 10 bases, with 10 bases between them. Germline V gives CDR1 KGHSH, CDR2 LQKENI. The CDR3 runs to 12 residues. DNA of the CDR3: TGTGCCAGCTCACCGGGAGGAGGGGAGCAGTTCTTC. Amino acid sequence: CASSPGGGEQFF.

The rearrangement uses TRBV4-3 and TRBJ2-2; 8 bases map to TRBD2. Germline V CDR1 and CDR2: LGHNA, YSLEER. The CDR3 contains 17 residues. V shed 3 bases, J shed 3 bases, and the junction held 9 bases outside the gene matches. CDR3 bases: TGCGCCAGCAGCCACAGAAAAGCGGGAGAGTACACCGGGGAGCTGTTTTTT. It encodes CASSHRKAGEYTGELFF.

The chain joins TRBV19 to TRBJ1-5; D gene unclear. This CDR3 has 14 amino acids. The V and J ends lost 5 bases and 2 bases respectively, with 10 bases between them. The germline V gene encodes CDR1 LNHDA and CDR2 SQIVND (reference sequence). CDR3 DNA sequence: TGTGCCAGTAGTGCCGCCCAAGGCAATCAGCCCCAGCATTTT. Protein: CASSAAQGNQPQHF.

The rearrangement joins TRBV2 to TRBJ1-2; TRBD1 agrees at 10 bases. The germline V gene has CDR1 SNHLY and CDR2 FYNNEI. The junction had 16 bases not matched to a gene; V was cut back by 7 bases and J by 2 bases. This CDR3 contains 18 residues. The CDR3 DNA sequence: TGTGCCAGCATTTTACGGGACAGGGGAGTTCGGAGGAACTATGGCTACACCTTC. This gives the protein CASILRDRGVRRNYGYTF.

The gene calls are TRBV9 and TRBJ2-2; D perhaps matches TRBD1 (6 bases). CDR1 is SGDLS and CDR2 is YYNGEE in the germline V gene. Trimming took off 5 bases at V and 7 bases at J, with 18 bases between the two ends. This CDR3 contains 15 residues. The CDR3 bases are TGTGCCAGCAGTCAATACCGGGACACCAGCGGGGAGCTGTTTTTT. Translation: CASSQYRDTSGELFF.

This clone occurred once. The chain uses TRBV5-6 and TRBJ2-2; no firm D call. Trimming removed 4 bases at V and 7 bases at J, with 20 bases between. The CDR3 length is 16 residues. From germline, CDR1 is SGHDT and CDR2 YYEEEE. The CDR3 DNA reads as TGTGCCAGCAGCGCCCATGGGGTTTATAGTGGCGGGGAGCTGTTTTTT. Protein sequence: CASSAHGVYSGGELFF.

The rearrangement joins TRBV12-5 to TRBJ2-1; 7 bases are shared with TRBD2. Per germline, CDR1 LGHNT and CDR2 FRNRAP. The CDR3 length is 14 residues. The V and J ends lost 9 bases and 6 bases, in that order; junction bases with no gene match: 11. The CDR3: CARRWVAGPNEQFF. DNA of the CDR3: TGTGCTAGGAGGTGGGTAGCGGGTCCCAATGAGCAGTTCTTC.

This chain connects TRBV7-2 to TRBJ1-1; D unresolved. V was shortened by 4 bases and J by 2 bases, with 11 bases between the two germline ends. The CDR3 runs 14 residues. The germline V gene has CDR1 SGHTA and CDR2 FQGNSA. CDR3 sequence reads: CASSSLGINTEAFF. The CDR3 DNA reads as TGTGCCAGCAGCTCCCTGGGGATCAACACTGAAGCTTTCTTT.

The rearrangement links TRBV18 to TRBJ1-1, with TRBD1 identical over 8 bases. The CDR3 has 16 residues. J lost 3 bases, V lost 2 bases, and 8 bases had no gene match. Per the germline V gene, CDR1 is KGHSH and CDR2 is LQKENI. The CDR3 DNA reads TGTGCCAGCTCACCATTCCAGGGGGCTGAACACACTGAAGCTTTCTTT. It encodes CASSPFQGAEHTEAFF.

The genes are TRBV9 and TRBJ2-2, with 8 bases that match TRBD2. With V trimmed by 4 bases and J by 5 bases, 7 bases remained unmatched. Germline loops: CDR1 SGDLS, CDR2 YYNGEE. The CDR3 spans 15 residues. The CDR3 region is CASSNRAGDTGELFF. The CDR3 DNA reads as TGTGCCAGCAGCAACCGAGCGGGAGATACCGGGGAGCTGTTTTTT. The variable domain in full, completed from reference TRBV9 and TRBJ2-2, reads DSGVTQTPKHLITATGQRVTLRCSPRSGDLSVYWYQQSLDQGLQFLIQYYNGEERAKGNILERFSAQQFPDLHSELNLSSLELGDSALYFCASSNRAGDTGELFFGEGSRLTVL.

The chain couples TRBV7-2 to TRBJ2-1; TRBD2 matches at 11 bases. Unmatched junction bases numbered 6, after V lost 3 bases and J lost 8 bases. The CDR3 is 15 amino acids. Germline V gives CDR1 SGHTA, CDR2 FQGNSA. CDR3 DNA sequence: TGTGCCAGCAGCTTTTTAGCGGGAGGGCTGTATGAGCAGTTCTTC. Encoded protein: CASSFLAGGLYEQFF.

The J gene is TRBJ1-1, the V gene TRBV6-1; no clear D gene. Germline CDR1 is MNHNS and CDR2 is SASEGT. Deletions cut 10 bases from V and 2 bases from J, with 20 bases between. The CDR3 runs 15 residues. In DNA, the CDR3 is TGTGCCACAAGAACCGCGGACGGATTCAACACTGAAGCTTTCTTT. It is translated as CATRTADGFNTEAFF.

This clone was detected only once. The junction and the germline gene differ at one end; a read error may be behind it. The rearrangement joins TRBV29-1 to TRBJ2-7; 7 bases align to TRBD2. This CDR3 has 14 amino acids. CDR1 and CDR2 (germline): SQVTM, ANQGSEA. The CDR3 sequence is CSVIGLGNSDEQYF. CDR3 sequence (DNA): TGCAGCGTCATCGGACTAGGGAACTCCGACGAGCAGTACTTC.

J is TRBJ2-7 and V is TRBV27; D is possibly TRBD1 (6 bases). Germline assignment: CDR1 MNHEY and CDR2 SMNVEV (reference sequence). The CDR3 contains 14 residues. V was clipped by 1 base and J by 0 bases, with 7 bases between them. CDR3 sequence reads: CASSLWDNSYEQYF. CDR3 bases: TGTGCCAGCAGTTTATGGGACAACTCCTACGAGCAGTACTTC.

This clone was recorded only once. The chain couples TRBV7-3 to TRBJ2-1; 8 positions agree with TRBD1. CDR1 SGHTA and CDR2 FQGTGA come from the germline V gene. With 1 base clipped from V and 8 bases from J, the junction kept 4 bases outside the gene matches. The CDR3 length is 14 residues. CDR3 amino acids: CASSLNAGGDEQFF. In DNA form, the CDR3 reads TGTGCCAGCAGCTTAAATGCAGGGGGCGATGAGCAGTTCTTC.

The chain is built from TRBV5-1 and TRBJ2-5, with TRBD2 matching over 8 bases. V was clipped by 4 bases and J by 5 bases; unmatched bases: 4. Germline-derived CDR1 and CDR2 are SGHRS and YFSETQ. CDR3 length: 13 residues. CDR3 amino acids: CASSRAGAETQYF. The CDR3 nucleotides read TGCGCCAGCAGCCGAGCGGGAGCGGAGACCCAGTACTTC.

The gene calls are TRBV10-3 and TRBJ2-5, with D possibly matching TRBD1 (6 bases). With 4 bases removed from V and 4 bases from J, the gap between germline ends came to 13 bases. Germline V lookup: CDR1 ENHRY, CDR2 SYGVKD. This CDR3 spans 14 amino acids. The CDR3, as DNA: TGTGCCATCAGTGCTAGGACAGCTAGAGAGACCCAGTACTTC. Amino acid sequence: CAISARTARETQYF.